What follows are 5 T cell receptor beta chains derived from one specimen sequenced in a study of read filtering for tumor transcriptome and immune sequencing. The library was built from around 400 ng RNA with molecular barcoded adaptors for alpha/delta and beta/gamma chains. TCRdb reanalysed the reads using MiXCR and keeps one entry per CDR3 protein. Of fewer than 35,000 distinct CDR3 sequences listed, 15% to 20% were seen once; the top ten hold around 16%. The sample consisted of a population of CD138-negative cells sorted from bone marrow. The receptors shown here come from a donor aged 40 or over with multiple myeloma.

Here the CDR3 DNA reads TGTGCCAGCTCACCAGGGGCCTCTGGAAACACCATATATTTT. It encodes CASSPGASGNTIYF. V and J are TRBV18 and TRBJ1-3; perhaps TRBD1 as D (5 bases). The CDR3 length is 14 residues. V lost 2 bases and J lost 0, with 5 bases in between. Germline CDR1 KGHSH, CDR2 LQKENI.

There are many counts of this clonotype. The chain combines TRBV19 with TRBJ2-1; D uncertain. The CDR3 is made up of 13 amino acids. Germline V gives CDR1 LNHDA, CDR2 SQIVND (reference sequence). V was clipped by 4 bases and J by 4 bases, with 8 bases between them. The CDR3 loop reads CASSTTPYNEQFF. The CDR3 nucleotides are TGTGCCAGTAGTACGACTCCGTACAATGAGCAGTTCTTC.

This clonotype appeared many times. The chain links TRBV29-1 to TRBJ2-5; unclear D gene. CDR1 is SQVTM, CDR2 ANQGSEA, per germline. V lost 5 bases to trimming and J lost 2 bases, with 6 bases between them. CDR3 size: 11 residues. CDR3 sequence (DNA): TGCAGCGTTTCATTACAAGAGACCCAGTACTTC. Encoded protein: CSVSLQETQYF.

The chain uses TRBV6-5 and TRBJ1-1; weak D call: TRBD1 (6 bases). The length of the CDR3 is 11 residues. Per the germline V gene, CDR1 is MNHEY and CDR2 is SVGAGI. The V gene lost 6 bases and the J gene lost 8 bases, with 10 bases spanning the gap. The chain's CDR3 is CASSFDREAFF. CDR3 DNA: TGTGCCAGCAGCTTCGACAGGGAAGCTTTCTTT.

This clonotype was seen many times. The J gene is TRBJ2-2, the V gene TRBV5-4, with D tentatively TRBD1 (6 bases). CDR1 and CDR2 from the germline V gene are SGHNT and YYREEE (reference sequence). V gave up 0 bases and J gave up 2 bases, with 14 bases separating them. This CDR3 contains 17 residues. The DNA for the CDR3 is TGTGCCAGCAGCTTGGGGCGTGGGGACACCAACACCGGGGAGCTGTTTTTT. As protein: CASSLGRGDTNTGELFF.